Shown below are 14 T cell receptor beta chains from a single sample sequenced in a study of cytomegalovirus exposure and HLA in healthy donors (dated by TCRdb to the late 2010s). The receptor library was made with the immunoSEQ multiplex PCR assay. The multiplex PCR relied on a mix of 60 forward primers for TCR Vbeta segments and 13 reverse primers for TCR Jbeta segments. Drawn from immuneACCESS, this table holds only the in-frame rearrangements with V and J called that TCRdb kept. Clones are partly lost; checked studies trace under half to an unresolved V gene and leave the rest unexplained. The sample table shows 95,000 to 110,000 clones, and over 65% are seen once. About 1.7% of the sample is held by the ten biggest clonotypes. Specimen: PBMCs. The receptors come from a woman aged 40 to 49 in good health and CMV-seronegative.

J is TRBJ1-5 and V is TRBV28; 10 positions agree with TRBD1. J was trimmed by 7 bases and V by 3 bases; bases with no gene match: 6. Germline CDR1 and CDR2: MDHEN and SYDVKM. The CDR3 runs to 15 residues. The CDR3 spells CASSLLTGGGQPQHF. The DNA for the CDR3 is TGTGCCAGCAGTTTGCTGACAGGGGGCGGGCAGCCCCAGCATTTT.

The CDR3 DNA reads as TGTGCCAGCAGCTTAGCATCTAGGACTAGCGGAGAGCAGTTCTTC. It encodes CASSLASRTSGEQFF. The chain combines TRBV7-2 with TRBJ2-1; 10 bases align to TRBD2. V was clipped by 0 bases and J by 10 bases; unmatched bases: 6. Germline CDR1 and CDR2: SGHTA and FQGNSA. The CDR3 covers 15 residues.

CDR3 bases: TGTGCCAGCAGCGTAGGCGGTGAGCAGTTCTTC. Protein sequence: CASSVGGEQFF. The chain carries TRBV9 and TRBJ2-1; no firm D call. Trimming removed 0 bases at V and 9 bases at J, with 4 bases between. Germline values: CDR1 SGDLS, CDR2 YYNGEE. The CDR3 has 11 residues. Combining the CDR3 with reference TRBV9 and TRBJ2-1 gives the whole variable domain DSGVTQTPKHLITATGQRVTLRCSPRSGDLSVYWYQQSLDQGLQFLIQYYNGEERAKGNILERFSAQQFPDLHSELNLSSLELGDSALYFCASSVGGEQFFGPGTRLTVL.

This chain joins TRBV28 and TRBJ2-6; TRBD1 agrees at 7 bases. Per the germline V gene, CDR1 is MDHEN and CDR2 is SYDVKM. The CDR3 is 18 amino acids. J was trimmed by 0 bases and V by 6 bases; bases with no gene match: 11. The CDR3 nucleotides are TGTGCCAGCAGAAAAAGTGGGACAGTGAGCTCTGGGGCCAACGTCCTGACTTTC. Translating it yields CASRKSGTVSSGANVLTF.

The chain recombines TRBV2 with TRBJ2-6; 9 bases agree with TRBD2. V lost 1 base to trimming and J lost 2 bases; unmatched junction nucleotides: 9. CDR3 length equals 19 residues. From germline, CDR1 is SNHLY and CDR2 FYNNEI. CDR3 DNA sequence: TGTGCCAGCAGTGAAGGGTTTCTAGCGGGATTCCCTGGGGCCAACGTCCTGACTTTC. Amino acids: CASSEGFLAGFPGANVLTF. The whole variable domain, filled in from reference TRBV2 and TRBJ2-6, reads EPEVTQTPSHQVTQMGQEVILRCVPISNHLYFYWYRQILGQKVEFLVSFYNNEISEKSEIFDDQFSVERPDGSNFTLKIRSTKLEDSAMYFCASSEGFLAGFPGANVLTFGAGSRLTVL.

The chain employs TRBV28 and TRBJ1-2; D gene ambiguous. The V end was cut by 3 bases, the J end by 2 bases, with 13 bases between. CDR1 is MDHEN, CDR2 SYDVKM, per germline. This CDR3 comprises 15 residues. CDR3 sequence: CASSFTGGQNYGYTF. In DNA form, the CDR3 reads TGTGCCAGCAGTTTTACCGGAGGGCAGAACTATGGCTACACCTTC.

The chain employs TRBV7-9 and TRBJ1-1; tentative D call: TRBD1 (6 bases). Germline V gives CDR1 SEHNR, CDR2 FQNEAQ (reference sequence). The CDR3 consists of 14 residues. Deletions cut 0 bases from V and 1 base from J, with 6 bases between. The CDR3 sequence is CASSLADRNTEAFF. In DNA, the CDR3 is TGTGCCAGCAGCTTAGCGGACAGGAACACTGAAGCTTTCTTT.

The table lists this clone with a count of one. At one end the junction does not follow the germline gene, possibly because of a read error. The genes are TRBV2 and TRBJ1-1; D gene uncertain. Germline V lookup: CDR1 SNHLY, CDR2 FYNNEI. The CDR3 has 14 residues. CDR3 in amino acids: CASSPNLFKTEALF. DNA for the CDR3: TGTGCCAGCAGTCCTAACTTATTTAAGACTGAAGCTTTATTT.

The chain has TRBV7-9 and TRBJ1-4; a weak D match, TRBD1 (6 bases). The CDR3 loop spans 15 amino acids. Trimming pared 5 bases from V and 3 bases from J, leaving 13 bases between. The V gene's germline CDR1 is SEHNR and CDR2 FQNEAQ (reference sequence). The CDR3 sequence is CASSRQVVANEKLFF. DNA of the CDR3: TGTGCCAGCAGCCGACAGGTTGTAGCTAATGAAAAACTGTTTTTT.

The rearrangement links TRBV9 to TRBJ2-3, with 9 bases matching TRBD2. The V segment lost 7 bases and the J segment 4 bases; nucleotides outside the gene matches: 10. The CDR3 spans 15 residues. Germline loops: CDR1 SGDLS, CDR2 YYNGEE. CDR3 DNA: TGTGCCAGCGGTTTAAGCGGGAGGAAGGCAGATACGCAGTATTTT. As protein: CASGLSGRKADTQYF.

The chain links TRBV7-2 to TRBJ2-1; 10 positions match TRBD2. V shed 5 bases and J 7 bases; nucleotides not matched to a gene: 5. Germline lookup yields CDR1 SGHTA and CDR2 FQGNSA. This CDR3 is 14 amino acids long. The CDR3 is CASSPWTSGNEQFF. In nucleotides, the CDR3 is TGTGCCAGCAGCCCCTGGACTAGCGGTAATGAGCAGTTCTTC.

CDR3 nucleotide sequence: TGTGCCAGCAGCCGAGAGGGACAAAGGAACACTGAAGCTTTCTTT. Amino acid sequence: CASSREGQRNTEAFF. The V and J genes are TRBV11-2 and TRBJ1-1; possible D gene TRBD1, 6 bases. V was cut by 5 bases and J by 1 base, with 14 bases left in between. Germline values: CDR1 SGHAT, CDR2 FQNNGV. The CDR3 loop spans 15 amino acids.

The DNA of the CDR3 is TGTGCCAGTAGTATAGGGCGGCGGGCTGAGCAGTTCTTC. Amino acid sequence: CASSIGRRAEQFF. This rearrangement joins TRBV19 to TRBJ2-1, with D possibly TRBD2 on 5 matching bases. Trimming pared 1 base from V and 9 bases from J, leaving 10 bases between. CDR1 and CDR2 from the germline V gene are LNHDA and SQIVND (reference sequence). This CDR3 comprises 13 residues. The variable domain in full, completed from reference TRBV19 and TRBJ2-1, reads DGGITQSPKYLFRKEGQNVTLSCEQNLNHDAMYWYRQDPGQGLRLIYYSQIVNDFQKGDIAEGYSVSREKKESFPLTVTSAQKNPTAFYLCASSIGRRAEQFFGPGTRLTVL.

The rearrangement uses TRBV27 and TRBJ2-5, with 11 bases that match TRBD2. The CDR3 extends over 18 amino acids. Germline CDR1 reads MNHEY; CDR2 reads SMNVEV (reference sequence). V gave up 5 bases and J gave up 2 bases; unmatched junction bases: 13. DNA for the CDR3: TGTGCCAGCAGTCCGAGGGGGCTGGGACTAGCGGTACAAGAGACCCAGTACTTC. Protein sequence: CASSPRGLGLAVQETQYF.